The source of this T cell receptor beta chain is a study of T cell changes during pregnancy in multiple sclerosis. V trimming: 2 bases; J trimming: 2 bases; junction bases outside the gene matches: 4. CDR1 and CDR2 (germline): SGDLS, YYNGEE. This CDR3 region has 15 residues. Libraries were prepared by immunoSEQ multiplex PCR; TCRdb keeps only in-frame clonotypes and omits some of them. The table includes 80,000 to 130,000 clones, around 90% detected once. Specimen: peripheral blood, collected in the second trimester of pregnancy. This chain connects TRBV9 to TRBJ2-5; 9 bases line up with TRBD1. The source is a female donor with multiple sclerosis, enrolled in a pregnancy study. The CDR3 nucleotides read TGTGCCAGCAGCGTTACCGGGACAGGGCAAGAGACCCAGTACTTC. Amino acids: CASSVTGTGQETQYF.